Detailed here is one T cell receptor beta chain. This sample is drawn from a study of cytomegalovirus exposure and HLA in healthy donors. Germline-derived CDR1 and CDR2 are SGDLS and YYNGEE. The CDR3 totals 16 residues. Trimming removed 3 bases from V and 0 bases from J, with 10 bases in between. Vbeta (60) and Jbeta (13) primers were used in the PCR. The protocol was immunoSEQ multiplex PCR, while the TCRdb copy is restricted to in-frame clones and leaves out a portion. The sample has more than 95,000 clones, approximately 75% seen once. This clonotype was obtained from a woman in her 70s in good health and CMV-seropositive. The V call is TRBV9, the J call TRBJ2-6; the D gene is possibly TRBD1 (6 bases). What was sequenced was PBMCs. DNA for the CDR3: TGTGCCAGCAGCGCGGGACACGACTCTGGGGCCAACGTCCTGACTTTC. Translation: CASSAGHDSGANVLTF. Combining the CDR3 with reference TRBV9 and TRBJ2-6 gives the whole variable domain DSGVTQTPKHLITATGQRVTLRCSPRSGDLSVYWYQQSLDQGLQFLIQYYNGEERAKGNILERFSAQQFPDLHSELNLSSLELGDSALYFCASSAGHDSGANVLTFGAGSRLTVL.